A selection of T cell receptor beta chains follows, all from one sample in a study of blood T cells in healthy people across ages. TCRdb passed the 5' RACE reads through MiXCR, listing each CDR3 protein once. The sample shows approximately 940,000 distinct CDR3 sequences, about 48% of them seen only once. What was sequenced was blood. The receptor source for this set is a man aged 25-45 years in good health. Each CDR3 is given with its conserved first and last residue. Fields, in order: D gene, V gene, clone size, J gene, CDR3 DNA, CDR3 protein. A D gene is named only where the DNA matches it firmly. The size field is filled for only some rows; it gives once, few, many or a size class.

D: -; V: TRBV20-1; size: -; J: TRBJ1-4; DNA: TGCAGTGCTAGAACTGGGACCTGGCGAGAAAAACTGTTTTTT; CDR3: CSARTGTWREKLFF
D: -; V: TRBV11-2; size: few; J: TRBJ2-4; DNA: TGTGCCAGCAGCTTCCCAGTAGCCAAAAACATTCAGTACTTC; CDR3: CASSFPVAKNIQYF
D: TRBD1; V: TRBV6-1; size: -; J: TRBJ1-2; DNA: TGTGCCAGCAGTTCGCAGGACAGGCTTATTAACTATGGCTACACCTTC; CDR3: CASSSQDRLINYGYTF
D: TRBD1; V: TRBV6-5; size: -; J: TRBJ2-1; DNA: TGTGCCAGCAGTTGGGGGGACAGGTCCTACAATGAGCAGTTCTTC; CDR3: CASSWGDRSYNEQFF
D: TRBD1; V: TRBV6-4; size: -; J: TRBJ2-1; DNA: TGTGCCAGCAGTGACTGGAGGACAGGGGGCGCGAATGAGCAGTTCTTC; CDR3: CASSDWRTGGANEQFF
D: -; V: TRBV2; size: -; J: TRBJ2-1; DNA: TGTGCCAGCAGTGAATCGCCCGGGGGCCGAACCTACAATGAGCAGTTCTTC; CDR3: CASSESPGGRTYNEQFF
D: -; V: TRBV6-2/TRBV6-3; size: -; J: TRBJ1-5; DNA: TGTGCCAGCAGTATGGGTGGCCCCAATCAGCCCCAGCATTTT; CDR3: CASSMGGPNQPQHF
D: TRBD1; V: TRBV7-9; size: -; J: TRBJ1-2; DNA: TGTGCCAGCAGTGGGGACAGGATCTATGGCTACACCTTC; CDR3: CASSGDRIYGYTF
D: TRBD1; V: TRBV3-1; size: -; J: TRBJ1-6; DNA: TGTGCCAGCAGCCAACGGACAGGTTCCTATAATTCACCCCTCCACTTT; CDR3: CASSQRTGSYNSPLHF
D: -; V: TRBV20-1; size: once; J: TRBJ1-2; DNA: TGCAGTGCTATGACTGCTCGGTGGCAGCCAAACTATGGCTACACCTTC; CDR3: CSAMTARWQPNYGYTF
D: -; V: TRBV29-1; size: few; J: TRBJ2-1; DNA: TGCAGCGCTACCTACGTGACCTCCTACAATGAGCAGTTCTTC; CDR3: CSATYVTSYNEQFF
D: -; V: TRBV3-1; size: many; J: TRBJ1-4; DNA: TGTGCCAGCAGCCAAGATTCTGGGGGGAGATCTAATGAAAAACTGTTTTTT; CDR3: CASSQDSGGRSNEKLFF
D: -; V: TRBV9; size: -; J: TRBJ1-2; DNA: TGTGCCAGCAGCGTAGGAGGGGCGTCCTATGGCTACACCTTC; CDR3: CASSVGGASYGYTF
D: TRBD1; V: TRBV3-1; size: few; J: TRBJ1-2; DNA: TGTGCCAGCAGCCGAGGGGGACAGGGGCGCTACACCTTC; CDR3: CASSRGGQGRYTF
D: -; V: TRBV21-1; size: few; J: TRBJ1-2; DNA: TGTGCCAGCAGCAAAGGCAGCGGACAGGGCTATGGCTACACCTTC; CDR3: CASSKGSGQGYGYTF
D: TRBD2; V: TRBV6-5; size: -; J: TRBJ2-7; DNA: TGTGCCGGCAGTTACGGGGGGTACTCCGAGCAGTACTTC; CDR3: CAGSYGGYSEQYF
D: TRBD1; V: TRBV6-5; size: -; J: TRBJ2-4; DNA: TGTGCCAGCAGTTACTCGAGGGGGCCCAAAAACATTCAGTACTTC; CDR3: CASSYSRGPKNIQYF
D: -; V: TRBV5-1; size: few; J: TRBJ2-1; DNA: TGCGCCAGCAGCTTGGACCGGCCGAACTACAATGAGCAGTTCTTC; CDR3: CASSLDRPNYNEQFF
D: -; V: TRBV7-2; size: -; J: TRBJ1-5; DNA: TGTGCCAGCAGCTTAGAAGCGGGAAAGAGGCCCCAGCATTTT; CDR3: CASSLEAGKRPQHF
D: TRBD2; V: TRBV5-1; size: many; J: TRBJ2-7; DNA: TGCGCCAGCAGCTTCGGGACTAGCGATGTCGACGAGCAGTACTTC; CDR3: CASSFGTSDVDEQYF
D: -; V: TRBV3-1; size: -; J: TRBJ2-5; DNA: TGTGCCAGCAGCCAAGACTTGAGGGGACGGGAGTACTTC; CDR3: CASSQDLRGREYF
D: -; V: TRBV6-4; size: -; J: TRBJ1-1; DNA: TGTGCCAGCAGTGACTCGGGACCTAACACTGAAGCTTTCTTT; CDR3: CASSDSGPNTEAFF
D: -; V: TRBV6-1; size: -; J: TRBJ2-7; DNA: TGTGCCAGCATAGAAACGGGGAGACCTTACAATGAGCAGTACTTC; CDR3: CASIETGRPYNEQYF
D: TRBD1; V: TRBV20-1; size: once; J: TRBJ1-2; DNA: TGCAGTGCCCGACCCGAACAGGGGGCGAACTATGGCTACACCTTC; CDR3: CSARPEQGANYGYTF
D: -; V: TRBV6-5; size: -; J: TRBJ2-3; DNA: TGTGCCGCCAGGTCGCGGATGCGGGGCACAGATACGCAGTATTTT; CDR3: CAARSRMRGTDTQYF
D: TRBD1; V: TRBV7-3; size: -; J: TRBJ2-3; DNA: TGTGCCAGCAGCTCCCAGGGGGCAGATACGCAGTATTTT; CDR3: CASSSQGADTQYF
D: -; V: TRBV2; size: -; J: TRBJ1-1; DNA: TGTGCCAGCAGTGGAAACGGCAGGGGAGCTTTCTTT; CDR3: CASSGNGRGAFF
D: -; V: TRBV12-3/TRBV12-4; size: -; J: TRBJ2-7; DNA: TGTGCCAGCAGTTCCCAGGGTCATGGCTACGAGCAGTACTTC; CDR3: CASSSQGHGYEQYF
D: -; V: TRBV20-1; size: -; J: TRBJ2-3; DNA: TGCCGTGCTATAAACCCGGGGACTCCAGATACGCAGTATTTT; CDR3: CRAINPGTPDTQYF
D: -; V: TRBV5-5; size: -; J: TRBJ2-7; DNA: TGTGCCAGCAGCTTGTATGGGTTAGGGGTCGAGCAGTACTTC; CDR3: CASSLYGLGVEQYF
D: -; V: TRBV7-9; size: few; J: TRBJ2-7; DNA: TGTGCCAGCAGCTTAGATGGACAGTCCGAGCAGTACTTC; CDR3: CASSLDGQSEQYF
D: -; V: TRBV6-6; size: -; J: TRBJ2-2; DNA: TGTGCCAGCAGTTACTCAAAGGGGGGGGCGAACACCGGGGAGCTGTTTTTT; CDR3: CASSYSKGGANTGELFF
D: -; V: TRBV7-9; size: -; J: TRBJ2-1; DNA: TGTGCCAGCTCGTACGGGACGGTCAACAATGAGCAGTTCTTC; CDR3: CASSYGTVNNEQFF
D: -; V: TRBV11-3; size: few; J: TRBJ1-2; DNA: TGTGCCAGCAGTCTCCGGGGCGGGGACTATGGCTACACCTTC; CDR3: CASSLRGGDYGYTF
D: TRBD1; V: TRBV20-1; size: -; J: TRBJ2-5; DNA: TGCAGTGCTAGATTGACAGGGGAAGCGGAGACCCAGTACTTC; CDR3: CSARLTGEAETQYF
D: TRBD1; V: TRBV14; size: -; J: TRBJ2-1; DNA: TGTGCCAGCACCCTGACAGGGATGGGCAATGAGCAGTTCTTC; CDR3: CASTLTGMGNEQFF
D: TRBD2; V: TRBV20-1; size: few; J: TRBJ2-1; DNA: TGCAGTGCTAGAGATCGAAGCGGGGGAATCTACAATGAGCAGTTCTTC; CDR3: CSARDRSGGIYNEQFF
D: -; V: TRBV6-2/TRBV6-3; size: -; J: TRBJ1-5; DNA: TGTGCCAGCAGATTCTCACTATACGCTCAGCCCCAGCATTTT; CDR3: CASRFSLYAQPQHF
D: -; V: TRBV29-1; size: -; J: TRBJ1-2; DNA: TGCAGCGTTGAGTGGTCGGACTATGGCTACACCTTC; CDR3: CSVEWSDYGYTF
D: TRBD1; V: TRBV6-1; size: once; J: TRBJ2-7; DNA: TGTGCCAGCCTGGACAGGGACTTTACCTACGAGCAGTACTTC; CDR3: CASLDRDFTYEQYF
D: -; V: TRBV4-3; size: -; J: TRBJ2-7; DNA: TGCGCCAGCAGCCGTGGGACGGAGACCTACGAGCAGTACTTC; CDR3: CASSRGTETYEQYF
D: TRBD1; V: TRBV27; size: many; J: TRBJ2-5; DNA: TGTGCCAGCAGTCCGTACACAGGGGTTGGGGAGACCCAGTACTTC; CDR3: CASSPYTGVGETQYF
D: -; V: TRBV10-3; size: -; J: TRBJ2-5; DNA: TGTGCCATCAGTGAGTGGAAGCACGGCGGGGTAAAAGAGACCCAGTACTTC; CDR3: CAISEWKHGGVKETQYF
D: -; V: TRBV3-1; size: -; J: TRBJ1-1; DNA: TGTGCCAGCAGCCAGCGGGGGGCTGAAGCTTTCTTT; CDR3: CASSQRGAEAFF
D: TRBD1; V: TRBV7-6; size: -; J: TRBJ1-1; DNA: TGTGCCAGCAGCGGACAGGAGGAGGAAGCTTTCTTT; CDR3: CASSGQEEEAFF
D: -; V: TRBV6-4; size: -; J: TRBJ2-3; DNA: TGTGCCAGCAGTCTTAGGGGGGACCACACAGATACGCAGTATTTT; CDR3: CASSLRGDHTDTQYF
D: -; V: TRBV4-3; size: many; J: TRBJ1-2; DNA: TGCGCCAGCAGCCAAGTAGATTCCCGCGGTTTCCACTATGGCTACACCTTC; CDR3: CASSQVDSRGFHYGYTF
D: -; V: TRBV7-2; size: -; J: TRBJ2-7; DNA: TGTGCCAGCAGCTTAGACGCCGGGGGATTCTACGAGCAGTACTTC; CDR3: CASSLDAGGFYEQYF
D: -; V: TRBV7-2; size: few; J: TRBJ1-1; DNA: TGTGCCAGCAGCTTAGGTGCCCCAGGGTGGACTGAAGCTTTCTTT; CDR3: CASSLGAPGWTEAFF
D: TRBD2; V: TRBV10-3; size: -; J: TRBJ2-5; DNA: TGTGCCATCACCGGCGGGAGCGGATACAATGAGCAGTACTTC; CDR3: CAITGGSGYNEQYF
D: TRBD1; V: TRBV3-1; size: once; J: TRBJ1-6; DNA: TGTGCCAGCAGTCACACCCCGGGACAGGGGAATTCACCCCTCCACTTT; CDR3: CASSHTPGQGNSPLHF
D: -; V: TRBV15; size: -; J: TRBJ2-5; DNA: TGTGCCACCAGCAGAGATCGGGGACCCGTGGAGACCCAGTACTTC; CDR3: CATSRDRGPVETQYF
D: -; V: TRBV9; size: -; J: TRBJ2-5; DNA: TGTACCAGCAGCCCCCAAGGGTGGGAGACCCAGTACTTC; CDR3: CTSSPQGWETQYF
D: TRBD2; V: TRBV29-1; size: few; J: TRBJ2-1; DNA: TGCAGCGCCGAGGGCCTAGCGGGAGCATGGAATGAGCAGTTCTTC; CDR3: CSAEGLAGAWNEQFF
D: -; V: TRBV6-1; size: -; J: TRBJ2-1; DNA: TGTGCCAGCAGCCACCTCCTTGGGGCCTACAATGAGCAGTTCTTC; CDR3: CASSHLLGAYNEQFF
D: TRBD2; V: TRBV5-1; size: -; J: TRBJ2-1; DNA: TGCGCCAGCAGCGGTCCGGGGGGACCCTCCTACAATGAGCAGTTCTTC; CDR3: CASSGPGGPSYNEQFF
D: -; V: TRBV3-1; size: -; J: TRBJ1-1; DNA: TGTGCCAGCAGCCACCTAGGGGGACAGAACACTGAAGCTTTCTTT; CDR3: CASSHLGGQNTEAFF
D: TRBD2; V: TRBV28; size: few; J: TRBJ2-7; DNA: TGTGCCACCGGGACTAGCGACTACGAGCAGTACTTC; CDR3: CATGTSDYEQYF
D: TRBD2; V: TRBV9; size: -; J: TRBJ2-3; DNA: TGTGCCAGCAGCGCCCAGACTAGCGGGGGAGGGGATATGCAGTATTTT; CDR3: CASSAQTSGGGDMQYF